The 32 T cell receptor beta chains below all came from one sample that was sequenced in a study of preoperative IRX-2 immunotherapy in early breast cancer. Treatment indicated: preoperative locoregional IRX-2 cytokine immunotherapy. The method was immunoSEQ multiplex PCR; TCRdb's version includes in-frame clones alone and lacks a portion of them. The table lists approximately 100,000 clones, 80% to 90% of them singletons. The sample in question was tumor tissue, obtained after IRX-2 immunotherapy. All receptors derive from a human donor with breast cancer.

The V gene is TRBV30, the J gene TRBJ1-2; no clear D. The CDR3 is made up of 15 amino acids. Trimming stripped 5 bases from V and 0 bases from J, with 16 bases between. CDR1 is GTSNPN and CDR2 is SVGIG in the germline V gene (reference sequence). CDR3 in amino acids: CAWAVWDLANYGYTF. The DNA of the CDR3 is TGTGCCTGGGCCGTGTGGGATCTAGCTAACTATGGCTACACCTTC.

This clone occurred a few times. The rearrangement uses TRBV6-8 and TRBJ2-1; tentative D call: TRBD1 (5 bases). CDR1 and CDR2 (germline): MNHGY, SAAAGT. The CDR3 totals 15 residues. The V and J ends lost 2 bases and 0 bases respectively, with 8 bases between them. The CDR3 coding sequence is TGTGCCAGCAGTTACGGGGCATTCTCCTACAATGAGCAGTTCTTC. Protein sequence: CASSYGAFSYNEQFF.

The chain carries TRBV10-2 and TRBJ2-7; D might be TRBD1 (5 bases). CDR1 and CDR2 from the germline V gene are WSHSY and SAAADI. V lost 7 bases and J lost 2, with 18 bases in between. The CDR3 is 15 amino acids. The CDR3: CASTMTLQEPYEQYF. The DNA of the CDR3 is TGCGCCAGCACTATGACCCTACAGGAACCCTACGAGCAGTACTTC.

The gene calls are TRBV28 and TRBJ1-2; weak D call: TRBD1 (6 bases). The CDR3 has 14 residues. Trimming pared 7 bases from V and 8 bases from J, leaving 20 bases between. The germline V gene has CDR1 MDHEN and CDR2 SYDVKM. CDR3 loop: CASITPLGAIGYTF. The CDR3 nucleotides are TGTGCCAGCATTACGCCGTTGGGGGCGATCGGCTACACCTTC.

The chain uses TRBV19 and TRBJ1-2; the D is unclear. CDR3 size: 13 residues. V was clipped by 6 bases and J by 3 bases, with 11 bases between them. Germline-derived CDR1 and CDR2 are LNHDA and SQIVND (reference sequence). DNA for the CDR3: TGTGCCAGTAGGGATCAGGAGGACTATGGCTACACCTTC. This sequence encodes CASRDQEDYGYTF. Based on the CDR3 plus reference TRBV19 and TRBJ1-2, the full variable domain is DGGITQSPKYLFRKEGQNVTLSCEQNLNHDAMYWYRQDPGQGLRLIYYSQIVNDFQKGDIAEGYSVSREKKESFPLTVTSAQKNPTAFYLCASRDQEDYGYTFGSGTRLTVV.

This CDR3 is CASSFSGDNYGYTF. CDR3 in DNA: TGCGCCAGCAGCTTCTCGGGAGATAACTATGGCTACACCTTC. V usage is TRBV5-1 and J usage is TRBJ1-2; D ambiguous. There are 14 residues in the CDR3. Germline V lookup: CDR1 SGHRS, CDR2 YFSETQ. Between the trimmed V and J ends, which lost 2 bases and 1 base, there was a span of 9 bases. Full variable domain (rest looked up from reference TRBV5-1 and TRBJ1-2): KAGVTQTPRYLIKTRGQQVTLSCSPISGHRSVSWYQQTPGQGLQFLFEYFSETQRNKGNFPGRFSGRQFSNSRSEMNVSTLELGDSALYLCASSFSGDNYGYTFGSGTRLTVV.

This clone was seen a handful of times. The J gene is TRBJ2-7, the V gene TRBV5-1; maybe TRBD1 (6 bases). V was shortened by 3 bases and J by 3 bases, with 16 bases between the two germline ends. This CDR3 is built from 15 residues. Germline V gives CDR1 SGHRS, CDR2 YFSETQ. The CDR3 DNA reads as TGCGCCAGCAGCTCCTCAACAGGGAAAGGCTACGAGCAGTACTTC. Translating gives CASSSSTGKGYEQYF.

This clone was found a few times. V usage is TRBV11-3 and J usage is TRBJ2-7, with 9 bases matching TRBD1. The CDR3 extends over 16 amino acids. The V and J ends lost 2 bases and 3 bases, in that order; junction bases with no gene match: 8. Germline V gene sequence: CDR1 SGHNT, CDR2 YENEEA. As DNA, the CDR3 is TGTGCCAGCAGCTTATTAATAGGGACAGGGTACTACGAGCAGTACTTC. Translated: CASSLLIGTGYYEQYF.

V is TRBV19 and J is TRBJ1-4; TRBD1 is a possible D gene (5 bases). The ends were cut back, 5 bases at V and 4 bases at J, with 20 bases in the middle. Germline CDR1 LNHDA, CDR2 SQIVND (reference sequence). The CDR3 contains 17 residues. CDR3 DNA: TGTGCCAGTAGTGTCCTTGCTCCGGGACGGGGTAATGAAAAACTGTTTTTT. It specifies CASSVLAPGRGNEKLFF.

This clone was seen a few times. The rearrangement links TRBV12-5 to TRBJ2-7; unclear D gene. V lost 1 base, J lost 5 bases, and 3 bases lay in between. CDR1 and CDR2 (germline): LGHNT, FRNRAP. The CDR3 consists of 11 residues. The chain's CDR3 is CASGLGDEQYF. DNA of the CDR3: TGTGCTAGTGGTTTGGGGGACGAGCAGTACTTC.

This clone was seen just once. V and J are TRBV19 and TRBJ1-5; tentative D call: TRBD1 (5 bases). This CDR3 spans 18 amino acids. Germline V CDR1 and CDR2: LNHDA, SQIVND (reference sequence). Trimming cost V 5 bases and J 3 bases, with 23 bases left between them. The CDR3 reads CASSGVPGRRVINQPQHF. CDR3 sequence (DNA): TGTGCCAGTAGTGGAGTCCCGGGACGTCGAGTCATCAATCAGCCCCAGCATTTT.

The CDR3 DNA follows: TGTGCCAGCACCTCCCGCTTTGACACCATATATTTT. It specifies CASTSRFDTIYF. The chain employs TRBV28 and TRBJ1-3; D not certain. With 7 bases removed from V and 8 bases from J, the gap between germline ends came to 12 bases. Germline V gives CDR1 MDHEN, CDR2 SYDVKM. CDR3 length equals 12 residues.

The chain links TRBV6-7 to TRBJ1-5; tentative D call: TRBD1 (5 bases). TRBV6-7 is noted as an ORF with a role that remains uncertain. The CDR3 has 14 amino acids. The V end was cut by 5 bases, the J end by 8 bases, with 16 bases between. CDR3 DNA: TGTGCCAGCAGTGAAGTGGGGACTTCCGAGCCCCAGCATTTT. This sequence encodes CASSEVGTSEPQHF.

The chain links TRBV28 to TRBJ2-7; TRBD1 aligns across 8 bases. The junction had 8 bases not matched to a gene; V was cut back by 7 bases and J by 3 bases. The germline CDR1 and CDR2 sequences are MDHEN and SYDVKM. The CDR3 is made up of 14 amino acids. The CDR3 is CASTIRTGSYEQYF. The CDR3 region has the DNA TGTGCCAGCACCATCAGGACAGGGAGCTACGAGCAGTACTTC.

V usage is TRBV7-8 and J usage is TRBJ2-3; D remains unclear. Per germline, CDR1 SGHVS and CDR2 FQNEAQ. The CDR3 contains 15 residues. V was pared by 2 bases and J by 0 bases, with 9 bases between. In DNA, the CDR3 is TGTGCCAGCAGCTTAATCCGTTTTAGCACAGATACGCAGTATTTT. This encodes CASSLIRFSTDTQYF.

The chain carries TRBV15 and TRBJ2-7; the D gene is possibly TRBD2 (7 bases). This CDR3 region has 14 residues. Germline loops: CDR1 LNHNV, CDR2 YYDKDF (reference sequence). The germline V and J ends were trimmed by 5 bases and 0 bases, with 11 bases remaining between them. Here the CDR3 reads CATSLGGASYEQYF. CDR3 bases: TGTGCCACCAGCTTAGGGGGGGCCTCCTACGAGCAGTACTTC.

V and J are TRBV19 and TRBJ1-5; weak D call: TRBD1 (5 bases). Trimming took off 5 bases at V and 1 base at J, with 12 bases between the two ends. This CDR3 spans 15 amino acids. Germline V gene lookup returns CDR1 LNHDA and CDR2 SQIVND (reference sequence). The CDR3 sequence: CASSDRTMSNQPQHF. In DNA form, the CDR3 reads TGTGCCAGTAGTGATCGGACAATGAGCAATCAGCCCCAGCATTTT.

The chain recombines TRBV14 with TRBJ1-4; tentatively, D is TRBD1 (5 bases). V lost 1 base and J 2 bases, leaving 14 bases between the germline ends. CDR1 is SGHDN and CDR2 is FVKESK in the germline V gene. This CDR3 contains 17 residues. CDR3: CASSQGDFLWTNEKLFF. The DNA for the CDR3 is TGTGCCAGCAGCCAAGGGGACTTTCTGTGGACTAATGAAAAACTGTTTTTT.

CDR3 sequence reads: CASSSGAGMNTEAFF. The CDR3 bases are TGCGCCAGCTCCTCTGGGGCAGGGATGAACACTGAAGCTTTCTTT. The genes are TRBV5-1 and TRBJ1-1, with a weak D call TRBD1 (5 bases). The CDR3 totals 15 residues. The V end lost 7 bases, the J end lost 0 bases, and 16 bases lay between the germline ends. CDR1 is SGHRS, CDR2 YFSETQ, per germline.

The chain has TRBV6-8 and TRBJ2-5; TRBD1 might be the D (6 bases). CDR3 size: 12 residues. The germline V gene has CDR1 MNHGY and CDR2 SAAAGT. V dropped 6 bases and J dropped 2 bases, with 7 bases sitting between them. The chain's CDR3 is CASSTGQETQYF. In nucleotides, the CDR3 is TGTGCCAGCAGCACAGGGCAAGAGACCCAGTACTTC.

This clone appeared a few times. CDR3 sequence: CSVQALMNTGELFF. The CDR3 DNA sequence: TGCAGCGTACAGGCCCTTATGAACACCGGGGAGCTGTTTTTT. J is TRBJ2-2 and V is TRBV29-1, with D possibly matching TRBD1 (5 bases). There are 14 residues in the CDR3. Germline CDR1 is SQVTM and CDR2 is ANQGSEA. The V gene lost 6 bases and the J gene lost 1 base, with 12 bases spanning the gap.

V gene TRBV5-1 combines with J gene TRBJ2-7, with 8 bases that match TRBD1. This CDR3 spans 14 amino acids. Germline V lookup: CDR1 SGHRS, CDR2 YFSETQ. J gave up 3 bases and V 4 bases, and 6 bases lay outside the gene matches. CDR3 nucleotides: TGCGCCAGCAGCCCCCGACAGGGGAACTACGAGCAGTACTTC. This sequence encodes CASSPRQGNYEQYF. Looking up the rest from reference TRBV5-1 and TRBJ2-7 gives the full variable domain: KAGVTQTPRYLIKTRGQQVTLSCSPISGHRSVSWYQQTPGQGLQFLFEYFSETQRNKGNFPGRFSGRQFSNSRSEMNVSTLELGDSALYLCASSPRQGNYEQYFGPGTRLTVT.

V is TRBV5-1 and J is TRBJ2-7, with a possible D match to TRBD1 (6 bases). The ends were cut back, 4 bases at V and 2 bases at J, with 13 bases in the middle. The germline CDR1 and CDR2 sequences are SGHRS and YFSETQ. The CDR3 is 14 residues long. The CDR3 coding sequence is TGCGCCAGCAGCCGGACAGACCCGACCTACGAGCAGTACTTC. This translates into CASSRTDPTYEQYF.

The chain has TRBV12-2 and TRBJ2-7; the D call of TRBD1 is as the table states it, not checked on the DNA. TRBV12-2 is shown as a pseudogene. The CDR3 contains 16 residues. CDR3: CASRLNGTGMIYEQYF. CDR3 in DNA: TGTGCAAGTCGCTTGAACGGGACAGGGATGATCTACGAGCAGTACTTC.

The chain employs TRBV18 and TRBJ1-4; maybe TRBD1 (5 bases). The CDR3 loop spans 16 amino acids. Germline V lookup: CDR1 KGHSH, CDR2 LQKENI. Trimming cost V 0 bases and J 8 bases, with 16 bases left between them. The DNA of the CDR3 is TGTGCCAGCTCACCACCGACGGGGACGGCGGAAGAAAAACTGTTTTTT. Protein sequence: CASSPPTGTAEEKLFF.

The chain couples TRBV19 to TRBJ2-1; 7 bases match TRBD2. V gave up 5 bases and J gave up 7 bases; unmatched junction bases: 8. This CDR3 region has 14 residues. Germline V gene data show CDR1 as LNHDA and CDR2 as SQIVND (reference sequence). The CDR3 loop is CASSPWLAVNEQFF. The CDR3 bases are TGTGCCAGTAGTCCCTGGCTAGCGGTGAATGAGCAGTTCTTC.

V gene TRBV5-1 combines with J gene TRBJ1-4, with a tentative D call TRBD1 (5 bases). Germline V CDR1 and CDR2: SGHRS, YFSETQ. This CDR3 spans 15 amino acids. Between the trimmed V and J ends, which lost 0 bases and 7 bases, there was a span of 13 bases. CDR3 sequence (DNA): TGCGCCAGCAGCTTGGCCGGGAGGGGAGGTGAAAAACTGTTTTTT. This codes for CASSLAGRGGEKLFF.

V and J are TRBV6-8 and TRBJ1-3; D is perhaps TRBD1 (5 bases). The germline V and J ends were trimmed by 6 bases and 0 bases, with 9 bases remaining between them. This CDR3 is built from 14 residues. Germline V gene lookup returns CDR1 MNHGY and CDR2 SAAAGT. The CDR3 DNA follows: TGTGCCAGCAGAAGAGGGGTCTCTGGAAACACCATATATTTT. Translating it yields CASRRGVSGNTIYF.

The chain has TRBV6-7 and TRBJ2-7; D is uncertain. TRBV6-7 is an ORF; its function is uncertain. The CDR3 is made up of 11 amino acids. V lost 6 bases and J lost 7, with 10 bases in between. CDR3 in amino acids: CASRGFEEQYF. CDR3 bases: TGTGCCAGCAGAGGCTTCGAAGAGCAGTACTTC.

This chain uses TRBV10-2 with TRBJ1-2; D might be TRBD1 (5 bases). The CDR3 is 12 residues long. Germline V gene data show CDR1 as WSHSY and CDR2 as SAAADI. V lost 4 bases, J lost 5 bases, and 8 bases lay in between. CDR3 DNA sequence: TGCGCCAGCAGTGGGACACCTTATGGCTACACCTTC. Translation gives CASSGTPYGYTF.

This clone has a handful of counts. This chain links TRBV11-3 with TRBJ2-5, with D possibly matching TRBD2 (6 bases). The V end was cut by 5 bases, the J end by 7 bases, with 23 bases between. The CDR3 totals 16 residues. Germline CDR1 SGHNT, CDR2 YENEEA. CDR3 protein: CASSPYSSGPGGTQYF. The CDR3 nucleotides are TGTGCCAGCAGCCCCTACAGTAGCGGCCCAGGTGGGACCCAGTACTTC. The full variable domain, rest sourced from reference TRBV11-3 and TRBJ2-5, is EAGVVQSPRYKIIEKKQPVAFWCNPISGHNTLYWYLQNLGQGPELLIRYENEEAVDDSQLPKDRFSAERLKGVDSTLKIQPAELGDSAVYLCASSPYSSGPGGTQYFGPGTRLLVL.

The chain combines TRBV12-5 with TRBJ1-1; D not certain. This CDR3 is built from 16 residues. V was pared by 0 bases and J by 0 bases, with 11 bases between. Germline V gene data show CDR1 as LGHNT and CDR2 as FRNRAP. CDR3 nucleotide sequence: TGTGCTAGTGGTTTGGTATCGGTAGGGTTGAACACTGAAGCTTTCTTT. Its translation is CASGLVSVGLNTEAFF.